This T cell receptor beta chain was profiled in a study of blood T cell repertoires in COVID-19. Study context: Collection of acute and convalescent COVID-19 samples took place in the United States, Italy and Spain. The analysed material was cDNA or gDNA that came from T cells, B-cell-depleted T cells, or PBMCs.

V dropped 5 bases and J dropped 5; count of bases not matched to a gene: 5. The germline V gene encodes CDR1 SEHNR and CDR2 FQNEAQ (reference sequence). The CDR3 length is 15 residues. Original data processing: Reference gene primer amplification gave nucleated cell count estimates. TCRdb's table, derived via immunoSEQ multiplex PCR, lists solely in-frame clones and lacks some. That table gives V, J and clone size, and the DNA gave D and trimming. The top ten hold 3% to 3.5% of the sample, which has 180,000 or so clones, around 85% seen once. Sequenced material: peripheral blood. This sequence joins TRBV7-9 and TRBJ2-2; 10 nucleotides align to TRBD2. This TCR was sampled from a man aged 55-75 years with acute or convalescent COVID-19. CDR3 nucleotide sequence: TGTGCCAGCAGCCCCGGACTAGCGGAGACCGGGGAGCTGTTTTTT. As protein: CASSPGLAETGELFF.